This T cell receptor (beta chain) was profiled in a study of shared clonotypes between healthy human individuals (dated by TCRdb to the early 2020s). Turning to the overall study: The cohort included a few men and a couple of women between 18 and 49 years of age. Per donor, three plates each were used for CD4 naive and CD4 memory, two for CD8 naive, and one for CD8 memory. To estimate repertoire size and how much clonotypes are shared between individuals, the study performed deep sequencing of blood TCR repertoires from roughly five healthy adults. To increase sequencing depth and limit assay-specific biases, different laboratories used diverse techniques to prepare libraries and sequence TCR repertoires. Per donor, leukapheresis produced somewhere between about 0.85 and 8.9 billion PBMCs.

CD8 naive samples were obtained by positive selection for CCR7 among CD45RO-negative cells, yielding a CD45RA+CCR7+ population from which TemRA cells were excluded. The donors were healthy, HIV-negative adults who had no recently reported acute infections or vaccinations. All donors were Caucasian adults living in Nashville, Tennessee, USA. Blood was collected by leukapheresis, and PBMCs were isolated by Ficoll-Histopaque density gradient centrifugation and then cryopreserved in liquid nitrogen vapor phase. Purity and quantity of every magnetically sorted T cell population were checked by analytical flow cytometry. Genomic DNA was isolated from every sorted fraction and measured by UV absorbance on a Nanodrop 2000c. Here is what the overall study found, with its caveats: Pairwise subsampling led to the expectation that sequencing depth would affect the degree of clonotype sharing among donors. Because the study included only a small number of donors, the genetic and exposure-history diversity represented was limited. Sharing across a handful of donors was observed for roughly 5% of naive CD4, under 4% of naive CD8, 2.3% of memory CD4, and about 0.4% of memory CD8 clonotypes. Incomplete sequencing was indicated by rarefaction of sorted-subset datasets, despite the large sequencing depth. Only blood was sampled, and tissue TCR repertoires likely differ from those in blood. Clonotypes shared by all four sorted-subset donors showed higher generation probabilities than non-shared clonotypes. Naive subsets generally had larger estimated clonotype richness than memory subsets.

TCR CDR3 regions were amplified from genomic DNA by multiplex PCR using the deep immunoSEQ assay. Extracted genomic DNA from each cell subset was distributed evenly across all wells of several immunoSEQ 96-well plates, and each plate was treated as a replicate. For sorted subsets, around 200 ng genomic DNA, equal to tens of thousands of T cell genomes, was loaded into each replicate PCR. The purified libraries were quantified using a Qubit 3.0 fluorometer, sized with a Bioanalyzer 2100, and then quantified again using the KAPA Library Quantification kit. Every immunoSEQ 96-well plate was sequenced on a separate single-read 150-cycle Illumina NextSeq 550 flow cell. As for the original processing: Because only junctional sequences without quality scores were contained in the immunoSEQ output, filtering matching that applied to full-length reads could not be performed. Sequences were annotated with PyIR, a Python wrapper for IgBLAST v1.9, using IMGT germline references to assign V/J genes and CDR3. Reads with weak V/J assignments (E-value above 1e-6), missing CDR3, stop codons, out-of-frame junctions, or ambiguous translated residues were removed. A V3J clonotype was defined by an identical inferred V gene, J gene, and CDR3 amino acid sequence. The percentage overlap between two repertoires was calculated by dividing the number of shared unique clonotypes by the size of the smaller repertoire. Richness of each repertoire was evaluated using RTK rarefaction, the Chao1 estimator, and Recon v2.1 estimates of unobserved clonotypes. Generation probabilities for all TCRbeta clonotypes obtained by the gDNA method from a handful of donors were computed using OLGA. TCRdb provides this immuneACCESS table in a form limited to in-frame rearrangements. Some clones are lacking; in checked studies, under half of them reflect an unresolved V gene, and why the rest are absent is not known. D and trimming come from the DNA, and the V and J calls and clone size come from that table. Across this sample there are hundreds of thousands of clones, with 85% to 95% seen only once. The ten top clones hold about 25% of the sample.

As regards this clone: This receptor's antigen is unknown. No base quality values were provided; no much bigger clone lies one nucleotide off.

Taken from cysteine to phenylalanine, the CDR3 has 13 residues. The only DNA kept is the CDR3, 39 bases in frame from the first base. Trimming at the junction amounts to 8 bases on V and 2 bases on J, and the germline ends lie 13 bases apart. Looking up the germline V gene yields CDR1 MNHNS and CDR2 SASEGT. Material for sequencing was naive CD8+ T cells sorted from blood. The cell subset or site label, as the study defines it: CD45RA+CCR7+. The V gene is TRBV6-1 and the J gene is TRBJ2-7; the D gene is possibly TRBD2, with 6 bases matching. The source is a young man in good health. The bases read TGTGCCAGCGGGGACTTTCCGACCTACGAGCAGTACTTC. It translates to CASGDFPTYEQYF.